Listed here is a single T cell receptor (beta chain). The target antigen is unknown. The data were obtained in a study of cytomegalovirus exposure and HLA in healthy donors. Findings and caveats of the study: The study found most TCR sequences rare, yet found some public TCRs in many donors.

Sequencing used immunoSEQ multiplex PCR; TCRdb keeps in-frame clones, though not all of them. The table lists 130,000 to 150,000 clones, about 86% of them singletons. CDR1 and CDR2 (germline): SNHLY, FYNNEI. V was shortened by 0 bases and J by 0 bases, with 26 bases between the two germline ends. The CDR3 is 21 amino acids. The source of this sequence is a woman aged 18-29 years in good health and CMV-seropositive. The sequenced material came from PBMCs. This chain links TRBV2 with TRBJ1-1, with D possibly TRBD1 on 5 matching bases. The CDR3 nucleotides are TGTGCCAGCAGTGAAGCGGAAATTGGTAGGACCGGGGGGAGAATGAACACTGAAGCTTTCTTT. This gives the protein CASSEAEIGRTGGRMNTEAFF.